This T cell receptor (beta chain) is from a study of T cells in Graves' hyperthyroidism and ophthalmopathy. As for the study in general: Peripheral blood was drawn at first diagnosis, prior to all treatment.

The sample holds many counts of this clonotype. The target antigen is unknown. The authors took PBMCs from 10 ml fresh peripheral blood. Germline-derived CDR1 and CDR2 are SGHTA and FQGNSA. V lost 5 bases to trimming and J lost 8 bases; unmatched junction nucleotides: 14. CDR3 length: 16 amino acids. Amplification of TCR beta CDR3 regions used RNA as the template. The HTBI primer set drove a first-round RT-PCR of the TCR CDR3. TCRdb analysed the multiplex PCR reads with MiXCR anew, one entry per CDR3 protein. This table has roughly 200,000 distinct CDR3 sequences, approximately 20% appearing once. Study-wide findings and caveats: In blood, most of the thyroid clonotypes expanded above 0.001 were also present.

The J gene is TRBJ2-4, the V gene TRBV7-2, with TRBD2 identical over 8 bases. The sample comprised blood. The TCR was taken from a man aged 35-49 years with Graves' hyperthyroidism. The CDR3 loop reads CASSRTTTGGHDIQYF. The CDR3 DNA reads as TGTGCCAGCAGCAGAACGACCACGGGGGGGCATGACATTCAGTACTTC.